This passage covers 8 T cell receptor delta chains from one sample sequenced in a study of delta chain sequences of gamma delta T cells. TCRdb ran CATT on the 5' RACE reads. Of 700 to 900 delta-chain clones in the sample, under 25% were seen once. Specimen: either unsorted cells or a sorted T cell fraction (not recorded which). The receptor set was obtained from a human donor in good health.

Remarks on this clone: Only one base separates this from a far larger clonotype, so it likely reflects a read error. The rearrangement uses TRDV1 and TRDJ1; D possibly corresponds to TRDD3 (6 bases). CDR3 length: 25 amino acids. V lost 0 bases, J lost 6 bases, and 44 bases lay in between. Germline values: CDR1 TSWWSYY, CDR2 QGS. The CDR3 is CALGELQEDPYWVSNLRPSTHKLIF. The CDR3 nucleotides are TGTGCTCTTGGGGAACTTCAAGAGGACCCCTACTGGGTATCAAACCTTCGTCCTTCTACTCATAAACTCATCTTT.

In this sample, this clone is large. The chain is built from TRDV2 and TRDJ1, with TRDD3 matching over 13 bases. The CDR3 has 19 residues. Germline lookup yields CDR1 GEAIGNYY and CDR2 EKD. J gave up 1 base and V 6 bases, and 16 bases lay outside the gene matches. The CDR3 is CACSPLLTGGYGGTDKLIF. CDR3 in DNA: TGTGCCTGTTCTCCTCTACTTACTGGGGGATACGGGGGCACCGATAAACTCATCTTT.

No V gene call is available, although the J gene is TRDJ1; TRDD3 reflects the table's D call only, with no check against the DNA. The CDR3 loop spans 12 amino acids. CDR3 in DNA: TGTGCCTCCGGGGATATTACCGATAAACTCATCTTT. Protein product: CASGDITDKLIF.

The chain uses TRDV2 and TRDJ1; 7 bases are shared with TRDD3. Germline CDR1 GEAIGNYY, CDR2 EKD. The trim removed 0 bases at V and 3 bases at J, leaving 12 bases unmatched. This CDR3 has 17 residues. CDR3 in DNA: TGTGCCTGTGACACCCTATCTACTGGGGAGGGTGCCGATAAACTCATCTTT. It encodes CACDTLSTGEGADKLIF.

This clone showed up just a few times. A far more abundant clone sits one base away, making this likely a read error. Other DNA sequences in the same sample also yield this CDR3. The CDR3 is CACDTVVHTDKLIF. The CDR3 DNA follows: TGTGCCTGTGACACCGTGGTACACACCGATAAACTCATCTTT. The chain is built from TRDV2 and TRDJ1, with D hard to call. Germline V gene sequence: CDR1 GEAIGNYY, CDR2 EKD. V was pared by 0 bases and J by 0 bases, with 7 bases between. This CDR3 is built from 14 residues.

This clone has more than one count but fewer than ten. This could be a read error, since a much larger clone is one nucleotide away. The sample holds other DNA sequences that translate to the same CDR3. The J gene is TRDJ1, the V gene TRDV2, with D possibly TRDD3 on 6 matching bases. Germline assignment: CDR1 GEAIGNYY and CDR2 EKD. CDR3 size: 18 residues. The CDR3 nucleotides are TGTGCATGTGACACCGTATTGGGGGTTTCCCCCACTACCGATAAACTCATCTTT. Translated, it gives CACDTVLGVSPTTDKLIF.

This clone has a handful of counts. It may be a read error: a sequence one base away is much more abundant. The V gene went uncalled, while the J gene is TRDJ1; the table calls TRDD3, which could not be checked here. The CDR3 sequence is 21 residues long. For the CDR3, the DNA is TGTGCTCGGTTTTACTCTTGGGAGACACACGACATCGGGGATACGGACGATAAACTCATCTTT. It codes for CARFYSWETHDIGDTDDKLIF.

The sample holds a few counts of this clone. The V gene is TRDV2, the J gene TRDJ1; D is undetermined. The CDR3 spans 18 residues. V was clipped by 2 bases and J by 0 bases, with 21 bases between them. Looked up from germline, CDR1 is GEAIGNYY and CDR2 is EKD. The CDR3 sequence is CACDSLTPKGLYTDKLIF. The CDR3 DNA reads as TGTGCCTGTGACAGTCTTACCCCCAAGGGGCTTTACACCGATAAACTCATCTTT.